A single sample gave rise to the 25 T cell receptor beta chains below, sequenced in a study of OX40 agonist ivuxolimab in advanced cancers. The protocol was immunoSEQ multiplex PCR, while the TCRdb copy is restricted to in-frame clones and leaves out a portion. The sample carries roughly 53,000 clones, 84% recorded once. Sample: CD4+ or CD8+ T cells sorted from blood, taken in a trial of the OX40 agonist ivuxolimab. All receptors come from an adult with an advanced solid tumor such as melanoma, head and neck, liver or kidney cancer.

The CDR3 loop reads CASNIERSGGGEQFF. As DNA, the CDR3 is TGTGCCAGCAACATCGAGCGGTCGGGAGGGGGGGAGCAGTTCTTC. The chain couples TRBV28 to TRBJ2-1, with 8 bases aligning to TRBD2. This CDR3 spans 15 amino acids. The germline CDR1 and CDR2 sequences are MDHEN and SYDVKM. After removal of 7 bases from V and 10 bases from J, the junction contained 15 bases not matched to a gene.

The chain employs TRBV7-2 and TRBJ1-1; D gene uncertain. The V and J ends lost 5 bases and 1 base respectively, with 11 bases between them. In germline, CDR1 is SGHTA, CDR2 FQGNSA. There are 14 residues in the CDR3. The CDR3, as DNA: TGTGCCAGCAGCCCAGCGCCCAGGAACACTGAAGCTTTCTTT. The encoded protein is CASSPAPRNTEAFF.

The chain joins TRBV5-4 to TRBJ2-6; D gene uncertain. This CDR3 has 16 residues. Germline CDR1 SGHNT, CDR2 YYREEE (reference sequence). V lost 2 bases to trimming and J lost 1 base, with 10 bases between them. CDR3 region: CASSLMVASGANVLTF. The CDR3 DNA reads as TGTGCCAGCAGCTTAATGGTTGCGTCTGGGGCCAACGTCCTGACTTTC. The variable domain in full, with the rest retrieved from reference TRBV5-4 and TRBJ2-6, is ETGVTQSPTHLIKTRGQQVTLRCSSQSGHNTVSWYQQALGQGPQFIFQYYREEENGRGNFPPRFSGLQFPNYSSELNVNALELDDSALYLCASSLMVASGANVLTFGAGSRLTVL.

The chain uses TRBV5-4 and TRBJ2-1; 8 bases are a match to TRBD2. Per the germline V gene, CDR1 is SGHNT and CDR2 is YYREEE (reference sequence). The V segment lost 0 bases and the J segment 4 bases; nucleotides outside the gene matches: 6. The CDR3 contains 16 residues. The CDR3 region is CASSLAIAGSYNEQFF. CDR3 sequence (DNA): TGTGCCAGCAGCTTGGCTATAGCGGGGAGTTACAATGAGCAGTTCTTC.

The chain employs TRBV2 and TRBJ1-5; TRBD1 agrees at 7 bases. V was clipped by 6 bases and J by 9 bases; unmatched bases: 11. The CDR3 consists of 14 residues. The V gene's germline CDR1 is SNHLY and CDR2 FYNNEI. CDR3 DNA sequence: TGTGCCAGCAGGGACCGGGACAGCGGGCGGCCCCAGCATTTT. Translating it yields CASRDRDSGRPQHF.

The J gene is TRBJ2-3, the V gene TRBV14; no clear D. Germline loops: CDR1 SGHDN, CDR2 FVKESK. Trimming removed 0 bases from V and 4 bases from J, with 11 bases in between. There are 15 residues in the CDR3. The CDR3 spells CASSQEILQADTQYF. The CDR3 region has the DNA TGTGCCAGCAGCCAAGAGATCCTACAAGCAGATACGCAGTATTTT.

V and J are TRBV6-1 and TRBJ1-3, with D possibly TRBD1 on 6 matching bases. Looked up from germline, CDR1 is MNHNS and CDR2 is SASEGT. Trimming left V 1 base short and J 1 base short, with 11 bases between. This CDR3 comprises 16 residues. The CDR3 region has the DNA TGTGCCAGCAGTGAAGGGGTAGGGGGTTCTGGAAACACCATATATTTT. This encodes CASSEGVGGSGNTIYF.

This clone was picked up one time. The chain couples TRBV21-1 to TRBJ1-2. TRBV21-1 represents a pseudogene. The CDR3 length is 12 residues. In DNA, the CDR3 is TGTGCCAGACTTATACGGTACTATGGCTACACCTTC. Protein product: CARLIRYYGYTF.

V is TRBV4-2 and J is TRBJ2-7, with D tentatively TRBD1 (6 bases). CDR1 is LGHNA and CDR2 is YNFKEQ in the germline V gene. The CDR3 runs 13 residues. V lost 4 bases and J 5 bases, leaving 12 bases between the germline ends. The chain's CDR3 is CASSRNRENEQYF. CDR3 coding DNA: TGTGCCAGCAGCCGAAACAGGGAAAACGAGCAGTACTTC.

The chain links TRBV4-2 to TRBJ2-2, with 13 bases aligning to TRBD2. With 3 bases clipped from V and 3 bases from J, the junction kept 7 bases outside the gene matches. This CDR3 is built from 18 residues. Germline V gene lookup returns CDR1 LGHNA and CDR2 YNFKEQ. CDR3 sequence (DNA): TGTGCCAGCAGCCAGCCAGGACTAGCGGGAGAATACACCGGGGAGCTGTTTTTT. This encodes CASSQPGLAGEYTGELFF.

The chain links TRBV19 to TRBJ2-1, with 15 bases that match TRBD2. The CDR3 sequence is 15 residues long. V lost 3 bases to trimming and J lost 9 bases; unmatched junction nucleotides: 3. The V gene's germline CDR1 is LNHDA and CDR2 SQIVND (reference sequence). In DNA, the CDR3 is TGTGCCAGTAGTATTCAGGGACTAGCGGGGGGTGAGCAGTTCTTC. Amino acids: CASSIQGLAGGEQFF.

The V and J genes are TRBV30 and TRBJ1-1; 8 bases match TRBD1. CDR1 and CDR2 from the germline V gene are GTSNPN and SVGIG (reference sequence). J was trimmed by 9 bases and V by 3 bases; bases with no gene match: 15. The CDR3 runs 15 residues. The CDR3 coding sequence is TGTGCCTGGAGGGGAATCTACAGGGGGTTATTCAAAGCTTTCTTT. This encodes CAWRGIYRGLFKAFF.

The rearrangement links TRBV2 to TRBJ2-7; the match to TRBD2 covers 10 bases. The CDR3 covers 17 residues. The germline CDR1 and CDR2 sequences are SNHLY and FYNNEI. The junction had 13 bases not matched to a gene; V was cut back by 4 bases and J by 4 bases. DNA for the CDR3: TGTGCCAGCAGTGGATACCCACCGGGACTAGCGATGTACGAGCAGTACTTC. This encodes CASSGYPPGLAMYEQYF. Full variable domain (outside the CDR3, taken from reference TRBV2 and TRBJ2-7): EPEVTQTPSHQVTQMGQEVILRCVPISNHLYFYWYRQILGQKVEFLVSFYNNEISEKSEIFDDQFSVERPDGSNFTLKIRSTKLEDSAMYFCASSGYPPGLAMYEQYFGPGTRLTVT.

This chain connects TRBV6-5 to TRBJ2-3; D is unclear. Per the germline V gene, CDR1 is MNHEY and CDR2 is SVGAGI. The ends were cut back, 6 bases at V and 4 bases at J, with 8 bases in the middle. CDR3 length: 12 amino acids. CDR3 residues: CASSPNADTQYF. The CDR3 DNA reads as TGTGCCAGCAGCCCCAACGCAGATACGCAGTATTTT.

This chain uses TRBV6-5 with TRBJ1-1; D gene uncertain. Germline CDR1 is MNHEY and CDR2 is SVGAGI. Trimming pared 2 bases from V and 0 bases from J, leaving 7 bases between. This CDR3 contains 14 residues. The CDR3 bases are TGTGCCAGCAGTTACAGTGCTTTGAACACTGAAGCTTTCTTT. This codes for CASSYSALNTEAFF.

As DNA, the CDR3 is TGTGCCCGGGGAAATTGGGGCAGGGGGAATGAGCAGTTCTTC. Translating it yields CARGNWGRGNEQFF. The chain uses TRBV30 and TRBJ2-1, with TRBD1 matching 7 bases. V shed 8 bases and J 7 bases; nucleotides not matched to a gene: 14. There are 14 residues in the CDR3. In germline, CDR1 is GTSNPN, CDR2 SVGIG (reference sequence).

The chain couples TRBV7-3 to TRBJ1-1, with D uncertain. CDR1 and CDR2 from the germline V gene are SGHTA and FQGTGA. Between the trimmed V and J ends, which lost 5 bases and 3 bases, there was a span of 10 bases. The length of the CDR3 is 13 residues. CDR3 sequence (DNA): TGTGCCAGCAGCCGTACAGTGGACACTGAAGCTTTCTTT. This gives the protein CASSRTVDTEAFF.

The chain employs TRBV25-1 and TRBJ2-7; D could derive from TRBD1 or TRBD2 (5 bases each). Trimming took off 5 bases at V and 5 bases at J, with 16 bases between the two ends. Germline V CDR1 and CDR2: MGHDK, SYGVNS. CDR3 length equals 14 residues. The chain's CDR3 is CASSPPGPRHEQYF. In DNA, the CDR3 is TGTGCCAGCAGTCCCCCGGGACCCCGACACGAGCAGTACTTC.

CDR3 residues: CATSRESPGFRYQPQHF. In DNA form, the CDR3 reads TGTGCCACCAGCAGAGAAAGTCCAGGATTTAGGTATCAGCCCCAGCATTTT. This chain uses TRBV15 with TRBJ1-5; no clear D gene. Germline V gene data show CDR1 as LNHNV and CDR2 as YYDKDF (reference sequence). The length of the CDR3 is 17 residues. Trimming took off 0 bases at V and 5 bases at J, with 17 bases between the two ends.

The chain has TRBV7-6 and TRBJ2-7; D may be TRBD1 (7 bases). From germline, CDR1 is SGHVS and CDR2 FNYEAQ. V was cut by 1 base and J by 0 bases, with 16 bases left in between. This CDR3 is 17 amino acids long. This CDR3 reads CASSLGQGGWSSYEQYF. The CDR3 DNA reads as TGTGCCAGCAGCTTAGGACAGGGAGGCTGGAGCTCCTACGAGCAGTACTTC.

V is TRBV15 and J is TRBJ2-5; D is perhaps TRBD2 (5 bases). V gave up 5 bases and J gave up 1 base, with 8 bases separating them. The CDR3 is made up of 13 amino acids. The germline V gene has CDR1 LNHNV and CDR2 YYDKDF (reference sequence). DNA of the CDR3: TGTGCCACCAGCGGGGAGTTCCAAGAGACCCAGTACTTC. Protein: CATSGEFQETQYF. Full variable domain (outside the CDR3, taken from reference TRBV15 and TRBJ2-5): DAMVIQNPRYQVTQFGKPVTLSCSQTLNHNVMYWYQQKSSQAPKLLFHYYDKDFNNEADTPDNFQSRRPNTSFCFLDIRSPGLGDTAMYLCATSGEFQETQYFGPGTRLLVL.

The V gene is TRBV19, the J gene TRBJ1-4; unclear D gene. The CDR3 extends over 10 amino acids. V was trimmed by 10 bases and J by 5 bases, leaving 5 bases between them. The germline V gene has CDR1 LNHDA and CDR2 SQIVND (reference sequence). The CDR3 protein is CANQNEKLFF. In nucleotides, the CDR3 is TGTGCCAACCAAAATGAAAAACTGTTTTTT.

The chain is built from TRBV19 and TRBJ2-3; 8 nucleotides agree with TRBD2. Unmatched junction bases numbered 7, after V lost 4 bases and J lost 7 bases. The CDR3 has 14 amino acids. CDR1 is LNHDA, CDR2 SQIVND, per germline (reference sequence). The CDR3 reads CASSSGGPGNTQYF. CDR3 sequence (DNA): TGTGCCAGTAGTAGCGGGGGGCCTGGTAATACGCAGTATTTT.

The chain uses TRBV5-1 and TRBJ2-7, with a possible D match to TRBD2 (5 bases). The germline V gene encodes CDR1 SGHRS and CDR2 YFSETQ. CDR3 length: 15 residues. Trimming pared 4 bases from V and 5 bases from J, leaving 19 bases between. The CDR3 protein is CASSEPGKSMNEQYF. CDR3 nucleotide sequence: TGCGCCAGCAGCGAACCGGGGAAATCTATGAACGAGCAGTACTTC.

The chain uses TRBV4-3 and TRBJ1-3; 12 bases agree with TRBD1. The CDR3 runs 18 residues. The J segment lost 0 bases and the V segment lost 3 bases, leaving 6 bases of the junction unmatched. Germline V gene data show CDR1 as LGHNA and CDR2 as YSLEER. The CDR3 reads CASSQGDRGPLSGNTIYF. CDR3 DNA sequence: TGCGCCAGCAGCCAGGGGGACAGGGGGCCCCTCTCTGGAAACACCATATATTTT.